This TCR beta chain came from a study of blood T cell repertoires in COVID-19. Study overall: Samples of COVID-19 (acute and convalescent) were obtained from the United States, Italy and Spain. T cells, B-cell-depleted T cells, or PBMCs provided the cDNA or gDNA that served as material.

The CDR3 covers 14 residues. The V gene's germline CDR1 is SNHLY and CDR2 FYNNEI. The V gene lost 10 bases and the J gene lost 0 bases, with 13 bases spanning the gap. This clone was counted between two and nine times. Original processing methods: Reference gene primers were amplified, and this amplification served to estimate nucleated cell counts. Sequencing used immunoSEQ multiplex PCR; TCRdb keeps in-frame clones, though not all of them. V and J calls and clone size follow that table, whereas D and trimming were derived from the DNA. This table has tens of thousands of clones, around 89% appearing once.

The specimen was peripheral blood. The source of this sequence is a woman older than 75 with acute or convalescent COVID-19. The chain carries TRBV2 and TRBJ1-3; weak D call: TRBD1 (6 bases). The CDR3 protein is CAIDRFDSGNTIYF. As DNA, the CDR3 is TGTGCCATCGACAGGTTCGACTCTGGAAACACCATATATTTT.